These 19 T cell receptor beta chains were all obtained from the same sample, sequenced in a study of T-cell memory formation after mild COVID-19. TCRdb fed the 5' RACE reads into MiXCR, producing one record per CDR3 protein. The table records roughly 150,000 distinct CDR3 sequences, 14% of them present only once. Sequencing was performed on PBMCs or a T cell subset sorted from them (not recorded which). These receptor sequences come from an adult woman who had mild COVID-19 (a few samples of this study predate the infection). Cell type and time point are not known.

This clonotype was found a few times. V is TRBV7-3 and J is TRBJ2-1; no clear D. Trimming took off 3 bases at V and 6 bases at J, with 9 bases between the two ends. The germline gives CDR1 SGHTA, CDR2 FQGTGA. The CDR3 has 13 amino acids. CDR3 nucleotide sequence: TGTGCCAGCAGCTTCTATAGGGCCAATGAGCAGTTCTTC. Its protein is CASSFYRANEQFF.

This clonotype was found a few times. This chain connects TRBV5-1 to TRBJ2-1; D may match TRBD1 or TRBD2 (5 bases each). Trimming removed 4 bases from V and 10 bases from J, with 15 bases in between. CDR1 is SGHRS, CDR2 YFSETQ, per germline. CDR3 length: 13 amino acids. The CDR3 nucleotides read TGCGCCAGCAGCCCCCGGGACCTCCTGGAGCAGTTCTTC. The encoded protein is CASSPRDLLEQFF.

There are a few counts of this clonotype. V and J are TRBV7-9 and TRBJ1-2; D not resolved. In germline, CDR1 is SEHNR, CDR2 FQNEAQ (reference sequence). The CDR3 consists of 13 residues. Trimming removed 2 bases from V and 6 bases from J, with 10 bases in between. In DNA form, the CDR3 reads TGTGCCAGCAGCTTAACTGCCAGCGATGGCTACACCTTC. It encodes CASSLTASDGYTF. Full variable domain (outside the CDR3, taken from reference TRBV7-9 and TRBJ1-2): DTGVSQNPRHKITKRGQNVTFRCDPISEHNRLYWYRQTLGQGPEFLTYFQNEAQLEKSRLLSDRFSAERPKGSFSTLEIQRTEQGDSAMYLCASSLTASDGYTFGSGTRLTVV.

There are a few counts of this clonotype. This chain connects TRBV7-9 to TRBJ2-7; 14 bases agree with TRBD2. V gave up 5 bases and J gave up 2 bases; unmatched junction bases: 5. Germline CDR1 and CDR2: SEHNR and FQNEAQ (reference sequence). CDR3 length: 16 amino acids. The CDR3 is CASSTTGLAGAYEQYF. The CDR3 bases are TGTGCCAGCAGCACCACGGGACTAGCGGGAGCCTACGAGCAGTACTTC. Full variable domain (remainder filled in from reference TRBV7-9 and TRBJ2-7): DTGVSQNPRHKITKRGQNVTFRCDPISEHNRLYWYRQTLGQGPEFLTYFQNEAQLEKSRLLSDRFSAERPKGSFSTLEIQRTEQGDSAMYLCASSTTGLAGAYEQYFGPGTRLTVT.

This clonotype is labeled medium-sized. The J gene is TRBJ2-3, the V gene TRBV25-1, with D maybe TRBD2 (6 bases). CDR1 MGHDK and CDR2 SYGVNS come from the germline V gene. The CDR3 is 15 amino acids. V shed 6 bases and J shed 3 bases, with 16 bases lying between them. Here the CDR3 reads CASSSSVERTDTQYF. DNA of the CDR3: TGTGCCAGCAGCTCTAGCGTGGAGAGAACAGATACGCAGTATTTT.

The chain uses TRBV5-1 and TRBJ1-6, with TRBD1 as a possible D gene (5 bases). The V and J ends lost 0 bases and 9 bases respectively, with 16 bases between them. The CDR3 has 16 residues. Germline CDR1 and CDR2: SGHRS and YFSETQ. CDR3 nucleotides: TGCGCCAGCAGCTTGGACAGGTCGGTTCGGGGTTCACCCCTCCACTTT. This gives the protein CASSLDRSVRGSPLHF.

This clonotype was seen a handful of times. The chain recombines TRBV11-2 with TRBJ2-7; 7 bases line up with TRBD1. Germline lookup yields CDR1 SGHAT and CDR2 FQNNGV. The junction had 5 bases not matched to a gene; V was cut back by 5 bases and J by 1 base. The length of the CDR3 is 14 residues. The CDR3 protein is CASSTATGSYEQYF. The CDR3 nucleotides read TGTGCCAGCAGCACCGCGACAGGGTCCTACGAGCAGTACTTC. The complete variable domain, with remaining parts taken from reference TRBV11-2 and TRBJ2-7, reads EAGVAQSPRYKIIEKRQSVAFWCNPISGHATLYWYQQILGQGPKLLIQFQNNGVVDDSQLPKDRFSAERLKGVDSTLKIQPAKLEDSAVYLCASSTATGSYEQYFGPGTRLTVT.

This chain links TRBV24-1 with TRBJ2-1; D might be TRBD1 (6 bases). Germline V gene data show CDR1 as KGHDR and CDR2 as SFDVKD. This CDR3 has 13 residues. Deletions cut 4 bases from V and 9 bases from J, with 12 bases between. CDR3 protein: CATSDLGGTEQFF. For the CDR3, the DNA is TGTGCCACCAGTGACTTAGGGGGTACTGAGCAGTTCTTC.

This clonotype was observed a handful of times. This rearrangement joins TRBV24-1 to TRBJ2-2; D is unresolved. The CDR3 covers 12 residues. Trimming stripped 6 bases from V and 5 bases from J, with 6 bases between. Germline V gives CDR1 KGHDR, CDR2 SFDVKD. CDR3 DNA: TGTGCCACCAGTCGAGGAACCGGGGAGCTGTTTTTT. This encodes CATSRGTGELFF.

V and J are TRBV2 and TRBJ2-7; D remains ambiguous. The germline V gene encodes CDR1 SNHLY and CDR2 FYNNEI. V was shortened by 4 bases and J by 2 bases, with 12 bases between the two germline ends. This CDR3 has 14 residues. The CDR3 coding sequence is TGTGCCAGCAGTGTTGCAGGTTCTACCTACGAGCAGTACTTC. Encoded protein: CASSVAGSTYEQYF.

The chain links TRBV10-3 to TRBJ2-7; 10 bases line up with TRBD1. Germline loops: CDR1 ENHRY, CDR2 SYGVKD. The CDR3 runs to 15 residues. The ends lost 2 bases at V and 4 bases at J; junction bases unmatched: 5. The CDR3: CAISEGTGALYEQYF. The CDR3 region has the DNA TGTGCCATCAGTGAGGGGACAGGGGCCCTATACGAGCAGTACTTC.

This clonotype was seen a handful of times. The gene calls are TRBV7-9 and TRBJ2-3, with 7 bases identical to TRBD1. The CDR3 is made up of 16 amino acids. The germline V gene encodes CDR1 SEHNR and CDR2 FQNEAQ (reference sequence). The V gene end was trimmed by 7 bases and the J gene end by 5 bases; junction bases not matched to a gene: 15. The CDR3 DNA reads TGTGCCAGCACCCGATCGAAGGGGGCCTTCGGAGATACGCAGTATTTT. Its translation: CASTRSKGAFGDTQYF.

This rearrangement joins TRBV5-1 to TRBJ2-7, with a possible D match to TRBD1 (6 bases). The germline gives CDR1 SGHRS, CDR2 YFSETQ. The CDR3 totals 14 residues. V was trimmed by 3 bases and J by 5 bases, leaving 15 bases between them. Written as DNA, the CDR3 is TGCGCCAGCAGCTCCGAACAGGGATTCGACGAGCAGTACTTC. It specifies CASSSEQGFDEQYF.

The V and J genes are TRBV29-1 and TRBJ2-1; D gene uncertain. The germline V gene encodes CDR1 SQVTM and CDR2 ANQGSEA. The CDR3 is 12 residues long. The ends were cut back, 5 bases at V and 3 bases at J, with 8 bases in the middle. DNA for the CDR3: TGCAGCGTTTTTGACCACTACAATGAGCAGTTCTTC. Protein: CSVFDHYNEQFF.

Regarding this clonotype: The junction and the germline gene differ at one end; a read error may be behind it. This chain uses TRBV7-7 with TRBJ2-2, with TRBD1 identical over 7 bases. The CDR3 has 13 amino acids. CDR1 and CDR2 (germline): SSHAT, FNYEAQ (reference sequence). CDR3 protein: CASSVGTAGELFF. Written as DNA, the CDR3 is TGTGCTAGCAGCGTAGGGACAGCGGGGGAGCTGTTTTTT.

The CDR3 region has the DNA TGTGCCAGCAGCCGGCAGCGGGACAGGGCCCCGCAAGAGACCCAGTACTTC. Translated: CASSRQRDRAPQETQYF. The chain joins TRBV4-2 to TRBJ2-5; 9 nucleotides match TRBD1. The CDR3 spans 17 residues. The germline V gene has CDR1 LGHNA and CDR2 YNFKEQ. The J segment lost 2 bases and the V segment lost 4 bases, leaving 11 bases of the junction unmatched.

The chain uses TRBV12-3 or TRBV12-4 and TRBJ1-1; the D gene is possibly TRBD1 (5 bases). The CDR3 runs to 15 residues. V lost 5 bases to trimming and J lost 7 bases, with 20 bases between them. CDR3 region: CASSTDSTRGREAFF. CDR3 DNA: TGTGCCAGCAGTACAGATTCGACTCGGGGCCGTGAAGCTTTCTTT.

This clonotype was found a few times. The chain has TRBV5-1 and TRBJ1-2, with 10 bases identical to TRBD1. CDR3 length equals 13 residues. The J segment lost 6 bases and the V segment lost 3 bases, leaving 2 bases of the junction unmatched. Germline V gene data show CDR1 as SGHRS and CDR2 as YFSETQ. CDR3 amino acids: CASSYGQGDGYTF. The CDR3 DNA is TGCGCCAGCAGCTACGGACAGGGGGATGGCTACACCTTC.

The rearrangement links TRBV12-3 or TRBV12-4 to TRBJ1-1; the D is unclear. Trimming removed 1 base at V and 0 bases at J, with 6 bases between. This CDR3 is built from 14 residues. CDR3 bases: TGTGCCAGCAGTTTAGAAGTAATGAACACTGAAGCTTTCTTT. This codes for CASSLEVMNTEAFF.